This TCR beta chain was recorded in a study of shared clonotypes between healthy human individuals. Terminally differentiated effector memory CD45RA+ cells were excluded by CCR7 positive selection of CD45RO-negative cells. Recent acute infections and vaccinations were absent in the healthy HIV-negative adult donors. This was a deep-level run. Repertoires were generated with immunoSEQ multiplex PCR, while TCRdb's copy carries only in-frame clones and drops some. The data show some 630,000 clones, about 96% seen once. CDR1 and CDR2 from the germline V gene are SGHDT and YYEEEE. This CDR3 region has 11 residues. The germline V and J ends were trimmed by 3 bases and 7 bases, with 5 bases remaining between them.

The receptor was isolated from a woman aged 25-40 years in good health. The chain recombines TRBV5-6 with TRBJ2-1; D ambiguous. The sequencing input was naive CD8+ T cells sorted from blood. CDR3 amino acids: CASSSDNEQFF. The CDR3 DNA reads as TGTGCCAGCAGCTCCGATAATGAGCAGTTCTTC.